This T cell receptor beta chain was recorded in a study of blood T cell repertoires in COVID-19. About the research overall: Italy, Spain and the United States were the sources of the convalescent and acute COVID-19 samples.

Original methodology: Researchers report that nucleated cell counts were estimated from reference gene primer amplification. Assay used: immunoSEQ multiplex PCR; TCRdb lists only in-frame clones, some missing. That table supplies the V and J calls and clone size; D and trimming were determined from the DNA. The table includes more than 9,500 clones, roughly nine tenths detected once. The CDR3 is 17 amino acids. Trimming removed 0 bases at V and 9 bases at J, with 17 bases between. Germline CDR1 and CDR2: KGHDR and SFDVKD. Sequencing was performed on peripheral blood. V is TRBV24-1 and J is TRBJ1-6, with D perhaps TRBD1 (6 bases). This sequence was found in a woman aged 60-75 years with active COVID-19. CDR3 nucleotides: TGTGCCACCAGTGATTTGTTGGACAGACTAAATTTTTCACCCCTCCACTTT. This translates into CATSDLLDRLNFSPLHF.